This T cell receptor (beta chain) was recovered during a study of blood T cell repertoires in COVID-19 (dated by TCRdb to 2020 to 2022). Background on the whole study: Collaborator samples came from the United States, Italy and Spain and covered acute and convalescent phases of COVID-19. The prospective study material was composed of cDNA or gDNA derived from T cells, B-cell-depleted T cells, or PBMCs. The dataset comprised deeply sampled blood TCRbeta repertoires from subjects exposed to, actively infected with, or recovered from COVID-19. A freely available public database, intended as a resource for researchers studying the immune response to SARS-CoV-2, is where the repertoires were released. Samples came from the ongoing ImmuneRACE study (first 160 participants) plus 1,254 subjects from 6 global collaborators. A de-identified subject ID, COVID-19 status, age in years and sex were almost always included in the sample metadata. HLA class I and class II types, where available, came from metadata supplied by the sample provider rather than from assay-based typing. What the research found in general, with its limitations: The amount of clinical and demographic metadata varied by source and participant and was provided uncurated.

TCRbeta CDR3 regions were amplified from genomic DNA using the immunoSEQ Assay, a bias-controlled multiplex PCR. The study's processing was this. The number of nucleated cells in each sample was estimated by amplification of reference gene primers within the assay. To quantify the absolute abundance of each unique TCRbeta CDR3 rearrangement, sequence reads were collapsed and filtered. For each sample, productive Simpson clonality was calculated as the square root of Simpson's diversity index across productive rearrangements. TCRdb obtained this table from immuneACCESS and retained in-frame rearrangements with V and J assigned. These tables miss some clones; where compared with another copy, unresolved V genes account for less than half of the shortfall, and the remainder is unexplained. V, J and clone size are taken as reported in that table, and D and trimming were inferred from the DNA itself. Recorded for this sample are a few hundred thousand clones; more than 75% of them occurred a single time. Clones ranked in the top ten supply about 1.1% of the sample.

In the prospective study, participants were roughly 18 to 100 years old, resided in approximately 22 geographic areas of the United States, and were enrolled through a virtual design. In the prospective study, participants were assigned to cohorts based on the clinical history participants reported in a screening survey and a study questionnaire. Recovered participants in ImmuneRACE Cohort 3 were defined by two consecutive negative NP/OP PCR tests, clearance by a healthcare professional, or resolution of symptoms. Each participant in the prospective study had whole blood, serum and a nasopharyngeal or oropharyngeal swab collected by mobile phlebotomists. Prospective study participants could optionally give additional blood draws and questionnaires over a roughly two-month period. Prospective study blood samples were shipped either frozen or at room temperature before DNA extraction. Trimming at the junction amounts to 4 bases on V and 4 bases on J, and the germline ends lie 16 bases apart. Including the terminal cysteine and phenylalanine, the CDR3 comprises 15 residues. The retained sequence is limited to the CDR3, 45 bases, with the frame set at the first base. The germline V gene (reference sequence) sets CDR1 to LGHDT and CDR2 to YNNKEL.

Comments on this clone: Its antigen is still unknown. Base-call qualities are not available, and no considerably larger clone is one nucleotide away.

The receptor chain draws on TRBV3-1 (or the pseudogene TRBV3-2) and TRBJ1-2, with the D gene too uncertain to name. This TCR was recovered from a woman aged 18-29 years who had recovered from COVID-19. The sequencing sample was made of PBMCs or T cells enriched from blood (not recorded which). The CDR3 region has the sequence CASSLGGNPTYGYTF. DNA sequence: TGTGCCAGCAGCCTAGGAGGGAACCCAACCTATGGCTACACCTTC.